Listed below are T cell receptor beta chains from one sample, sequenced in a study of CD8 T cells in ankylosing spondylitis. TCRdb re-derived calls from the 5' RACE reads in MiXCR, one entry per CDR3 protein. The sample has 750,000 to 850,000 distinct CDR3 sequences, 10% to 15% seen once. Sequencing was performed on blood, either unsorted or a sorted T cell fraction (not recorded which). These TCRs come from a male donor with ankylosing spondylitis. Both conserved end residues are part of each CDR3. Each record gives: clone size, V gene, D gene, J gene, CDR3 protein, CDR3 DNA. The D gene is left open where the match is weak. Part of the rows lack a size; the others show once, few, many or a class for expanded clones.

>.|TRBV9|.|TRBJ2-5
CASSVEGWGETQYF
TGTGCCAGCAGCGTCGAGGGGTGGGGAGAGACCCAGTACTTC
>.|TRBV20-1|.|TRBJ1-5
CSADRGGGFNQPQHF
TGCAGTGCAGACCGGGGAGGGGGATTTAATCAGCCCCAGCATTTT
>many|TRBV4-3|.|TRBJ2-2
CASSQEADFANTGELFF
TGCGCCAGCAGCCAAGAGGCGGATTTCGCGAACACCGGGGAGCTGTTTTTT
>few|TRBV4-3|.|TRBJ2-7
CASSQAPTGSYEQYF
TGCGCCAGCAGCCAAGCCCCCACAGGATCCTACGAGCAGTACTTC
>few|TRBV12-3/TRBV12-4|.|TRBJ2-5
CASSLAIGVQETQYF
TGTGCCAGCAGTTTAGCGATAGGTGTCCAAGAGACCCAGTACTTC
>.|TRBV3-1|.|TRBJ1-5
CASSQTGQPQHF
TGTGCCAGCAGCCAAACAGGGCAGCCCCAGCATTTT
>.|TRBV19|TRBD1|TRBJ2-5
CATSYGDSQETQYF
TGTGCCACCTCTTACGGGGACAGCCAAGAGACCCAGTACTTC
>.|TRBV20-1|.|TRBJ2-7
CSASKGKSYEQYF
TGCAGTGCTAGTAAAGGGAAGTCCTACGAGCAGTACTTC
>.|TRBV6-2/TRBV6-3|.|TRBJ1-2
CASSYLGRSSYTF
TGTGCCAGCAGTTACCTGGGGAGGTCAAGCTACACCTTC
>.|TRBV28|TRBD1|TRBJ2-7
CASSISPGQVLTNEQYF
TGTGCCAGCAGTATCTCCCCGGGACAGGTGTTAACCAACGAGCAGTACTTC
>many|TRBV29-1|.|TRBJ1-2
CSVVSTGDYGYTF
TGCAGCGTTGTAAGCACAGGAGACTATGGCTACACCTTC
>many|TRBV12-3/TRBV12-4|TRBD2|TRBJ2-7
CASSDSGSSYEQYF
TGTGCCAGCAGTGATAGCGGGAGCTCCTACGAGCAGTACTTC
>.|TRBV7-9|.|TRBJ1-1
CASSSKDRYTEAFF
TGTGCCAGCAGCTCGAAGGACAGATACACTGAAGCTTTCTTT
>.|TRBV20-1|TRBD2|TRBJ2-4
CSAAPSDGGARAKNIQYF
TGCAGTGCTGCCCCCTCTGACGGGGGGGCCCGGGCCAAAAACATTCAGTACTTC
>few|TRBV27|TRBD2|TRBJ2-1
CASSFKASGLGQFF
TGTGCCAGCAGTTTCAAGGCTAGCGGGCTTGGGCAGTTCTTC
>many|TRBV7-2|.|TRBJ2-3
CASSGVDTQYF
TGTGCCAGCAGCGGGGTAGATACGCAGTATTTT
>few|TRBV5-1|TRBD2|TRBJ2-3
CASSLDTSGTDTQYF
TGCGCCAGCAGCTTGGATACTAGCGGGACAGATACGCAGTATTTT
>.|TRBV20-1|.|TRBJ1-5
CSARPYPGNQPQHF
TGCAGTGCCAGACCTTACCCTGGCAATCAGCCCCAGCATTTT
>few|TRBV20-1|.|TRBJ1-1
CSASSNKLEAFF
TGCAGTGCTAGTTCCAATAAGCTTGAAGCTTTCTTT
>.|TRBV7-9|TRBD2|TRBJ2-5
CASSSVAGGQETQYF
TGTGCCAGCAGTTCCGTAGCGGGAGGGCAAGAGACCCAGTACTTC
>many|TRBV20-1|.|TRBJ2-7
CSARDGRGPLGDEQYF
TGCAGTGCTAGAGACGGTCGAGGGCCCCTTGGGGACGAGCAGTACTTC
>few|TRBV11-3|.|TRBJ2-7
CASSLDPGQGSYEQYF
TGTGCCAGCAGCTTAGATCCCGGACAAGGGTCCTACGAGCAGTACTTC
>.|TRBV7-2|.|TRBJ2-5
CASSLDMETQYF
TGTGCCAGCAGCTTAGATATGGAGACCCAGTACTTC
>few|TRBV2|TRBD2|TRBJ2-7
CASTLNPSTSGYEQYF
TGTGCCAGCACCCTAAACCCCTCGACTAGCGGCTACGAGCAGTACTTC
>few|TRBV27|.|TRBJ2-6
CASSLASWARFSGANVLTF
TGTGCCAGCAGCCTCGCATCTTGGGCCCGCTTCTCTGGGGCCAACGTCCTGACTTTC
>.|TRBV10-3|.|TRBJ1-3
CAITGTQGNTIYF
TGTGCCATCACAGGAACGCAAGGAAACACCATATATTTT
>.|TRBV28|.|TRBJ1-1
CASSFITGTNTEAFF
TGTGCCAGCAGTTTTATCACAGGGACGAACACTGAAGCTTTCTTT
>.|TRBV4-2|TRBD1|TRBJ2-3
CASSQDQGADSTDTQYF
TGTGCCAGCAGCCAAGATCAGGGGGCAGATTCTACAGATACGCAGTATTTT
>few|TRBV11-1|.|TRBJ1-1
CASNLGGASDTEAFF
TGTGCCAGCAACTTGGGGGGGGCATCGGACACTGAAGCTTTCTTT
>many|TRBV20-1|TRBD1|TRBJ2-5
CSAENTGQQETQYF
TGCAGTGCAGAGAATACGGGACAGCAAGAGACCCAGTACTTC
>.|TRBV3-1|.|TRBJ1-1
CASSQVWGAGNTEAFF
TGTGCCAGCAGCCAAGTTTGGGGAGCAGGGAACACTGAAGCTTTCTTT
>.|TRBV7-2|.|TRBJ2-1
CASSRELYNEQFF
TGTGCCAGCAGCCGGGAGCTGTACAATGAGCAGTTCTTC
>.|TRBV4-3|.|TRBJ1-6
CASSRDRLAPYNSPLHF
TGCGCCAGCAGCCGCGATCGGCTAGCTCCCTATAATTCACCCCTCCACTTT
>.|TRBV6-1|.|TRBJ1-2
CASSQGSHSRYTF
TGTGCCAGCAGTCAGGGGAGTCACAGTCGCTACACCTTC
>many|TRBV4-1|.|TRBJ1-1
CASSHHGDTEAFF
TGCGCCAGCAGCCATCACGGGGACACTGAAGCTTTCTTT
>few|TRBV20-1|TRBD1|TRBJ1-5
CSARDPGQGANQPQHF
TGCAGTGCTAGAGATCCGGGACAGGGGGCGAATCAGCCCCAGCATTTT
>.|TRBV11-2|.|TRBJ1-2
CASSSTDTNYGYTF
TGTGCCAGCAGCTCGACAGATACTAACTATGGCTACACCTTC
>.|TRBV27|.|TRBJ1-5
CASSLWGSRNQPQHF
TGTGCCAGCAGTTTATGGGGGTCTCGCAATCAGCCCCAGCATTTT
>many|TRBV12-3/TRBV12-4|TRBD1|TRBJ1-6
CASRPGQGYNSPLHF
TGTGCCAGCAGACCCGGACAGGGATACAATTCACCCCTCCACTTT
>many|TRBV7-2|.|TRBJ1-1
CASSLESRAAAFF
TGTGCCAGCAGCTTAGAAAGTAGGGCAGCAGCTTTCTTT
>many|TRBV5-1|.|TRBJ2-2
CASSLARRADVRTGELFF
TGCGCCAGCAGCTTGGCTCGGCGGGCAGATGTACGAACCGGGGAGCTGTTTTTT
>many|TRBV20-1|.|TRBJ2-1
CSARVQVHNEQFF
TGCAGTGCTAGAGTTCAGGTACACAATGAGCAGTTCTTC
>few|TRBV4-3|TRBD1|TRBJ2-7
CASSRQGAAGYEQYF
TGCGCCAGCAGCCGACAGGGGGCGGCTGGCTACGAGCAGTACTTC
>.|TRBV12-3/TRBV12-4|.|TRBJ1-5
CASTRRGGQPQHF
TGTGCCAGCACCCGTCGGGGCGGGCAGCCCCAGCATTTT
>.|TRBV20-1|.|TRBJ2-3
CSAKTGDTQYF
TGCAGTGCCAAGACCGGGGATACGCAGTATTTT
>.|TRBV12-3/TRBV12-4|.|TRBJ2-3
CASSLGDYADTQYF
TGTGCCAGCAGCCTGGGTGACTACGCAGATACGCAGTATTTT
>.|TRBV28|.|TRBJ2-6
CASSLIGAGSGANVLTF
TGTGCCAGCAGTTTAATCGGCGCCGGCTCTGGGGCCAACGTCCTGACTTTC
>.|TRBV4-3|.|TRBJ1-4
CASSQSRGGAGEKLFF
TGCGCCAGCAGCCAATCAAGGGGGGGCGCAGGGGAAAAACTGTTTTTT
>few|TRBV7-6|.|TRBJ1-1
CASSLNPSRGTEAFF
TGTGCCAGCAGCTTAAACCCTAGCAGGGGCACTGAAGCTTTCTTT
>.|TRBV24-1|TRBD1|TRBJ2-1
CATSDSRQGAVGYNEQFF
TGTGCCACCAGTGATAGTCGACAGGGGGCAGTGGGGTACAATGAGCAGTTCTTC
>.|TRBV12-3/TRBV12-4|.|TRBJ2-2
CASSLGLGGTGELFF
TGTGCCAGCAGTCTCGGACTAGGGGGGACCGGGGAGCTGTTTTTT
>few|TRBV20-1|.|TRBJ2-2
CSASFSLVTGELFF
TGCAGTGCTTCTTTCTCTCTGGTCACCGGGGAGCTGTTTTTT
>few|TRBV18|.|TRBJ1-5
CASSPSRPSNQPQHF
TGTGCCAGCTCACCCTCCAGGCCCAGCAATCAGCCCCAGCATTTT
>.|TRBV2|TRBD1|TRBJ1-2
CASSEARNRGESRYTF
TGTGCCAGCAGTGAAGCGCGGAACAGGGGGGAGAGTCGCTACACCTTC
>many|TRBV4-3|TRBD2|TRBJ2-1
CASSQDPTSGGGEQFF
TGCGCCAGCAGCCAAGATCCGACTAGCGGGGGAGGTGAGCAGTTCTTC